The clone carrying this TCR beta chain was recorded a few times. The antigen is undetermined. This sequence may be a read error, since a much larger clone differs from it by one base. The data stem from a study of breast tumors, draining lymph nodes, adjacent tissues. This CDR3 has 14 amino acids. V lost 10 bases, J lost 0 bases, and 14 bases lay in between. The V gene's germline CDR1 is MRHNA and CDR2 SNTAGT. The lymph nodes were axillary draining lymph nodes from breast cancer patients. Notes on the study in general: Compared with basal-like, luminal-like tumors shared significantly more repertoire with nontumor tissue. Tumor TCR diversity was below lymph nodes but above nontumor tissue. Tumor T cell lymph node origin was a supported hypothesis, not proven. Most tumor T cells seemingly derive from lymph node, then expand in tumor.

TCRdb called the multiplex PCR reads again in MiXCR, with one record for every CDR3 protein. The data contain about 94,000 distinct CDR3 sequences, roughly 30% of them singletons. This chain links TRBV6-4 with TRBJ2-3; D possibly uses TRBD1 or TRBD2 (5 bases each). This TCR came from a female donor with breast cancer. Some clones in this sample may be carry-over from other donors' samples. The sequencing sample was made of axillary lymph node tissue. The CDR3 sequence: CATGAGHSTDTQYF. The CDR3 DNA reads as TGTGCCACCGGGGCGGGCCATAGCACAGATACGCAGTATTTT.